A single T cell receptor (beta chain) is shown here with its context. The source of the sample is a study of cytomegalovirus exposure and HLA in healthy donors. This CDR3 is 13 amino acids long. V was cut by 4 bases and J by 2 bases, with 9 bases left in between. Germline CDR1 reads GTSNPN; CDR2 reads SVGIG (reference sequence). This PCR relied on a set of 60 Vbeta primers and 13 Jbeta primers. Assay used: immunoSEQ multiplex PCR; TCRdb lists only in-frame clones, some missing. The sample shows about 150,000 clones, approximately 80% of them seen only once. V and J are TRBV30 and TRBJ2-1; D might be TRBD2 (6 bases). The TCR sequence derives from a woman in her thirties or forties in good health and CMV-seropositive. Material for sequencing was PBMCs. The DNA of the CDR3 is TGTGCCTGGATGGGGGAGGCCTACAATGAGCAGTTCTTC. It translates to CAWMGEAYNEQFF.